This is a list of T cell receptor beta chains from one sample in a study of cytomegalovirus exposure and HLA in healthy donors. Measured with immunoSEQ multiplex PCR; TCRdb has only the in-frame clones, and not every one. The table has about 140,000 clones, roughly 80% seen once. The sequencing sample was made of PBMCs. These receptors were obtained from a man in his forties in good health and CMV-seronegative. CDR3s include the opening cysteine and the closing phenylalanine or tryptophan. A D gene is named only where the DNA matches it firmly. Not every row has a clone size; where given, it reads once, few, many or a size class.

d_call j_call clone_size v_call cdr3_aa cdr3_nt
TRBD1 TRBJ1-2 NA TRBV2 CASSEDRGRDGYTF TGTGCCAGCAGTGAAGACAGGGGGCGGGATGGCTACACCTTC
NA TRBJ1-4 NA TRBV7-2 CASSSRRGEKLFF TGTGCCAGCAGCTCCAGACGGGGAGAAAAACTGTTTTTT
TRBD1 TRBJ2-1 NA TRBV27 CASGGQADNEQFF TGTGCCAGCGGTGGACAGGCAGACAATGAGCAGTTCTTC
NA TRBJ1-2 NA TRBV4-3 CASSHSGALSGYTF TGCGCCAGCAGCCACTCCGGCGCACTAAGCGGCTACACCTTC
NA TRBJ2-7 few TRBV2 CASSRTTNYEQYF TGTGCCAGCAGTAGGACAACGAACTACGAGCAGTACTTC
NA TRBJ1-5 NA TRBV7-2 CASSLNSLNQPQHF TGTGCCAGCAGCTTAAACAGCCTCAATCAGCCCCAGCATTTT
NA TRBJ2-1 once TRBV25-1 CASSYPIQGNEQFF TGTGCCAGCAGCTACCCGATACAGGGCAATGAGCAGTTCTTC
TRBD1 TRBJ1-5 NA TRBV19 CASTVQGPAQPQHF TGTGCCAGTACCGTACAGGGGCCAGCGCAGCCCCAGCATTTT
NA TRBJ2-2 NA TRBV9 CASSELGSGNTGELFF TGTGCCAGCAGCGAACTGGGGAGTGGGAACACCGGGGAGCTGTTTTTT
TRBD2 TRBJ2-1 NA TRBV7-2 CASSLSGSSYNEQFF TGTGCCAGCAGCCTCAGCGGGAGCTCCTACAATGAGCAGTTCTTC
TRBD2 TRBJ2-5 NA TRBV6-1 CASSEAGPEGFSGGYLWTQYF TGTGCCAGCAGTGAAGCAGGGCCCGAGGGGTTTAGCGGGGGGTACTTATGGACCCAGTACTTC
NA TRBJ2-6 NA TRBV19 CATNSYSGANVLTF TGTGCCACAAACAGCTACTCTGGGGCCAACGTCCTGACTTTC
NA TRBJ1-4 NA TRBV5-1 CASSSGLLGTNEKLFF TGCGCCAGCAGTTCGGGACTCTTGGGAACTAATGAAAAACTGTTTTTT
NA TRBJ1-5 NA TRBV5-6 CASAIQGREDQPQHF TGTGCCAGCGCTATTCAGGGCAGGGAGGATCAGCCCCAGCATTTT
TRBD1 TRBJ2-5 NA TRBV4-3 CASSQTGGRETQYF TGCGCCAGCAGCCAAACAGGGGGCAGGGAGACCCAGTACTTC
TRBD2 TRBJ2-7 NA TRBV5-1 CASSLGTSGYEQYF TGCGCCAGCAGCTTGGGGACTAGCGGCTACGAGCAGTACTTC
TRBD2 TRBJ2-1 NA TRBV4-3 CASSQGSGGAYNEQFF TGCGCCAGCAGCCAAGGGAGCGGGGGGGCTTACAATGAGCAGTTCTTC
NA TRBJ1-3 NA TRBV30 CAWTLGNTIYF TGTGCCTGGACCCTCGGAAACACCATATATTTT
NA TRBJ2-5 NA TRBV7-2 CASSLARSRGAVETQYF TGTGCCAGCAGCTTAGCACGGAGTCGGGGGGCGGTAGAGACCCAGTACTTC
TRBD1 TRBJ2-5 NA TRBV5-3 CARSLKQGVETQYF TGTGCCAGAAGCTTGAAACAGGGGGTGGAGACCCAGTACTTC
NA TRBJ1-4 NA TRBV19 CASSDSATNEKLFF TGTGCCAGTAGTGACAGCGCAACTAATGAAAAACTGTTTTTT
NA TRBJ1-4 NA TRBV28 CASSFTRDLTNEKLFF TGTGCCAGCAGTTTCACCAGGGATTTAACTAATGAAAAACTGTTTTTT
NA TRBJ2-1 once TRBV5-4 CASSPEVSGTGEQFF TGTGCCAGCAGCCCCGAGGTCAGCGGCACGGGTGAGCAGTTCTTC
NA TRBJ2-1 NA TRBV11-2 CASSTNTDNEQFF TGTGCCAGCAGCACAAACACCGACAATGAGCAGTTCTTC
NA TRBJ1-3 NA TRBV7-9 CASGHLSDPGNTIYF TGTGCCAGCGGACACCTATCGGATCCCGGAAACACCATATATTTT
NA TRBJ1-5 NA TRBV2 CASSEDPSGGDQPQHF TGTGCCAGCAGTGAAGACCCAAGCGGGGGGGATCAGCCCCAGCATTTT
TRBD2 TRBJ2-7 few TRBV13 CASSRGGTSGEQYF TGTGCCAGCAGCCGCGGAGGGACTAGCGGCGAGCAGTACTTC
NA TRBJ1-1 few TRBV29-1 CSVTKTGTEAFF TGCAGCGTGACAAAGACAGGCACTGAAGCTTTCTTT
NA TRBJ1-5 NA TRBV28 CASRPPGEYNQPQHF TGTGCCAGCAGACCCCCGGGGGAATACAATCAGCCCCAGCATTTT
TRBD1 TRBJ2-7 NA TRBV30 CAWSVGTGYHEQYF TGTGCCTGGAGTGTTGGGACAGGGTACCACGAGCAGTACTTC
TRBD1 TRBJ2-7 NA TRBV29-1 CSAWGQGTYEQYF TGCAGCGCTTGGGGACAGGGGACCTACGAGCAGTACTTC
TRBD2 TRBJ2-7 NA TRBV7-9 CASSLALAGAHEQYF TGTGCCAGCAGCTTAGCACTAGCGGGAGCTCACGAGCAGTACTTC
TRBD1 TRBJ2-7 few TRBV6-5 CATSDRGPNEQYF TGTGCCACCTCAGACAGGGGGCCGAACGAGCAGTACTTC
TRBD1 TRBJ1-5 NA TRBV15 CATSTADRDQPQHF TGTGCCACCAGCACCGCGGACAGGGATCAGCCCCAGCATTTT
NA TRBJ2-2 few TRBV7-3 CASSSTRGGGGELFF TGTGCCAGCAGCTCCACTCGCGGGGGCGGCGGGGAGCTGTTTTTT
NA TRBJ2-7 few TRBV9 CASSVRPQLPYEQYF TGTGCCAGCAGCGTACGTCCACAGCTCCCGTACGAGCAGTACTTC
TRBD1 TRBJ1-5 NA TRBV7-2 CASSSVTGEQPQHF TGTGCCAGCAGCTCAGTTACAGGGGAACAGCCCCAGCATTTT
TRBD1 TRBJ2-5 few TRBV9 CASSIGTGGYETQYF TGTGCCAGCAGCATCGGGACAGGGGGATATGAGACCCAGTACTTC
NA TRBJ1-1 NA TRBV7-2 CASSLSLEFTEAFF TGTGCCAGCAGCTTATCTCTGGAGTTCACTGAAGCTTTCTTT
NA TRBJ2-5 NA TRBV14 CASSQDYGGSQETQYF TGTGCCAGCAGCCAAGATTACGGCGGCTCTCAAGAGACCCAGTACTTC
TRBD2 TRBJ2-7 NA TRBV19 CASSILAGGPGEQYF TGTGCCAGTAGTATCTTAGCGGGAGGTCCGGGGGAGCAGTACTTC
NA TRBJ1-5 NA TRBV30 CAWSIHGEAQPQHF TGTGCCTGGAGTATCCACGGGGAGGCTCAGCCCCAGCATTTT
NA TRBJ2-4 NA TRBV7-9 CASSLDRLGKNIQYF TGTGCCAGCAGCTTAGATCGGCTAGGCAAAAACATTCAGTACTTC
NA TRBJ1-4 NA TRBV18 CASSSIQGFTNEKLFF TGTGCCAGCTCATCTATTCAGGGCTTCACTAATGAAAAACTGTTTTTT
NA TRBJ2-7 NA TRBV4-2 CASSHPQGGSGHEQYF TGTGCCAGCAGCCACCCTCAGGGGGGAAGTGGCCACGAGCAGTACTTC